This TCR beta chain emerged from a study of early T cells in non-severe SARS-CoV-2 infection. TCRdb called the 5' RACE reads again in MiXCR, with one record for every CDR3 protein. The sample lists about 92,000 distinct CDR3 sequences, 13% to 15% seen once, with about 6.7% in the top ten. The germline gives CDR1 SEHNR, CDR2 FQNEAQ (reference sequence). Trimming removed 5 bases at V and 0 bases at J, with 14 bases between. The CDR3 length is 17 residues. This clonotype was detected many times. The J gene is TRBJ2-6, the V gene TRBV7-9, with D perhaps given as TRBD1 or TRBD2 (5 bases each). What was sequenced was whole blood. The clonotype was recovered from an adult who was a healthcare worker with PCR-confirmed SARS-CoV-2 infection or an uninfected control (not recorded which). The CDR3: CASSPRDQSSGANVLTF. The CDR3 region has the DNA TGTGCCAGCAGCCCCCGGGACCAAAGCTCTGGGGCCAACGTCCTGACTTTC.